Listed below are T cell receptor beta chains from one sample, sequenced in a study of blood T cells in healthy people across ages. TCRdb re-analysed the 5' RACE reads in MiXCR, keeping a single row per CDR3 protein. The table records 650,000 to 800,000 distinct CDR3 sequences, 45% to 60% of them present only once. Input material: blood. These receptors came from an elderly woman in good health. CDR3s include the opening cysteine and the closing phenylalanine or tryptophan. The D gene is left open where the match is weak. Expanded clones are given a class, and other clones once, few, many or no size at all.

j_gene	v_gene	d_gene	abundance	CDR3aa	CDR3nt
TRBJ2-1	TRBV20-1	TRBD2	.	CSARLLAGITNEQFF	TGCAGTGCTAGATTACTAGCGGGAATAACGAATGAGCAGTTCTTC
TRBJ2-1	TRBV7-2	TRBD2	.	CASTQREGNEQFF	TGTGCCAGCACGCAGCGGGAGGGCAATGAGCAGTTCTTC
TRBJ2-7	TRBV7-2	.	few	CASSLWGWEQYF	TGTGCCAGCAGCTTATGGGGTTGGGAGCAGTACTTC
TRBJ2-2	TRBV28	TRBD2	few	CASVAGSSNTGELFF	TGTGCCAGCGTAGCGGGGAGTTCGAACACCGGGGAGCTGTTTTTT
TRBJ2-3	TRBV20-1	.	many	CSPTEDTQYF	TGCAGCCCCACCGAAGATACGCAGTATTTT
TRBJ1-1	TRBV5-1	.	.	CASSVVESTEAFF	TGCGCCAGCAGCGTGGTCGAGTCCACTGAAGCTTTCTTT
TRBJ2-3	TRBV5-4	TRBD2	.	CASSSGARTSGSLYTQYF	TGTGCCAGCAGCTCGGGAGCCAGGACTAGCGGGAGTTTGTATACGCAGTATTTT
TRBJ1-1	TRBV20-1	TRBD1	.	CSARVKGAEAFF	TGCAGTGCTAGAGTAAAGGGGGCCGAAGCTTTCTTT
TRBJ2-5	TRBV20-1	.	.	CSARATEGPGAYNEQYF	TGCAGTGCTAGAGCCACCGAGGGACCCGGCGCCTACAATGAGCAGTACTTC
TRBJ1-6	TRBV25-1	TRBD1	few	CASSEPGQGSSPLHF	TGTGCCAGCAGTGAACCGGGACAGGGGTCTTCACCCCTCCACTTT
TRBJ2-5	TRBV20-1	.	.	CSARDGKGKETQYF	TGCAGTGCTAGAGATGGAAAGGGGAAAGAGACCCAGTACTTC
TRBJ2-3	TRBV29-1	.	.	CSVEAGASTDTQYF	TGCAGCGTTGAGGCGGGGGCCAGCACAGATACGCAGTATTTT
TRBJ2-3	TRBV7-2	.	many	CASSVAPPSDTQYF	TGTGCCAGCAGCGTAGCTCCCCCCTCGGATACGCAGTATTTT
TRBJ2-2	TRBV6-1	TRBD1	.	CASSRQGPLSNTGELFF	TGTGCCAGCAGTAGACAGGGACCCCTCTCGAACACCGGGGAGCTGTTTTTT
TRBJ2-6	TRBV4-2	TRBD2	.	CASSRLLASNSGANVLTF	TGTGCCAGCAGCCGATTACTAGCGTCGAACTCTGGGGCCAACGTCCTGACTTTC
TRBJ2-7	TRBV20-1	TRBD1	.	CSASKGQRSYEQYF	TGCAGTGCAAGTAAGGGACAGCGAAGCTACGAGCAGTACTTC
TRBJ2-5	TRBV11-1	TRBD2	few	CASSFTGLASNEQYF	TGTGCCAGCAGCTTCACCGGACTAGCGAGCAATGAGCAGTACTTC
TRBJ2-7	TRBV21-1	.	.	CASTHRDRGAHEQYF	TGTGCCAGCACCCACCGGGACAGGGGTGCCCACGAGCAGTACTTC
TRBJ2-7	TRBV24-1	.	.	CATSDPRDKPYEQYF	TGTGCCACCAGTGACCCTAGGGACAAGCCCTACGAGCAGTACTTC
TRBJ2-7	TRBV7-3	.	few	CASSPLGSGGEQYF	TGTGCCAGCAGCCCCCTAGGGTCCGGCGGGGAGCAGTACTTC
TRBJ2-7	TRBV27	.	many	CASSFRGNVYEQYF	TGTGCCAGCAGTTTTAGGGGGAATGTCTACGAGCAGTACTTC
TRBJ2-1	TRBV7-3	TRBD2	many	CASSYVSGGDNEQFF	TGTGCCAGCAGCTACGTTAGCGGGGGGGACAATGAGCAGTTCTTC
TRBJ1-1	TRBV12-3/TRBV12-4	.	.	CASRVWAADTEAFF	TGTGCCAGCAGGGTGTGGGCTGCGGACACTGAAGCTTTCTTT
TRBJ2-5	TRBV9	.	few	CASSEQAGRETQYF	TGTGCCAGCAGCGAACAGGCAGGGAGGGAGACCCAGTACTTC
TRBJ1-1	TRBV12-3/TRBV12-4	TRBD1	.	CASSLSRGLNTEAFF	TGTGCCAGCAGTCTCAGCAGGGGGCTGAACACTGAAGCTTTCTTT
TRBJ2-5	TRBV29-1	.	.	CSVEGGDYPNAALRTQWTQYF	TGCAGCGTTGAGGGTGGCGACTACCCAAACGCCGCGTTGAGGACCCAGTGGACCCAGTACTTC
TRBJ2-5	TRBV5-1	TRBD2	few	CASSFSGGGQETQYF	TGCGCCAGCAGCTTTAGCGGGGGGGGCCAAGAGACCCAGTACTTC
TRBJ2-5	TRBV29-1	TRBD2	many	CSVASGGALETQYF	TGCAGCGTTGCTAGCGGGGGGGCCCTGGAGACCCAGTACTTC
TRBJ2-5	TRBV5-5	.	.	CTSSLEGGLGETQYF	TGTACCAGCAGCTTGGAAGGTGGTTTGGGGGAGACCCAGTACTTC
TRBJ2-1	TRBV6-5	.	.	CASSSLLGEQFF	TGTGCCAGCAGTTCCCTACTAGGTGAGCAGTTCTTC
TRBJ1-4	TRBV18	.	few	CASSPPGAVAEKLFF	TGTGCCAGCTCACCACCTGGGGCAGTGGCTGAAAAACTGTTTTTT
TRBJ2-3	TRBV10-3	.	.	CAISEGRGGDTQYF	TGTGCCATCAGTGAGGGCAGGGGCGGAGATACGCAGTATTTT
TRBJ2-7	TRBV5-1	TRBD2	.	CASSDLAGASYEQYF	TGCGCCAGCAGCGATCTAGCGGGAGCTTCCTACGAGCAGTACTTC
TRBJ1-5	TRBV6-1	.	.	CASTQMTIYSNQPRHF	TGTGCCAGCACCCAAATGACAATTTATAGCAATCAGCCCCGGCATTTT
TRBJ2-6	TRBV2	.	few	CASSGRQPPSSGANVLTF	TGTGCCAGCAGTGGACGACAGCCTCCTAGCTCTGGGGCCAACGTCCTGACTTTC
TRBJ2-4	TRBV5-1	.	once	CASSLGGQLAENIQYF	TGCGCCAGCAGCTTGGGCGGGCAGCTAGCCGAAAACATTCAGTACTTC
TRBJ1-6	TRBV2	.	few	CASVGEVNSPLHF	TGTGCCAGCGTTGGGGAAGTGAATTCACCCCTCCACTTT
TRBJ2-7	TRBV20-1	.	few	CSARHSTVHEQYF	TGCAGTGCCCGTCATTCGACGGTCCACGAGCAGTACTTC
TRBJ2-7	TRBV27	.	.	CASSLDKTFEQYF	TGTGCCAGCAGTCTCGACAAGACCTTCGAGCAGTACTTC
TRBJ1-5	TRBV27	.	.	CASSSVGQGSQPRHF	.
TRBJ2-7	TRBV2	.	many	CASSARDILYEQYF	TGTGCCAGCAGTGCCCGGGACATACTCTACGAGCAGTACTTC
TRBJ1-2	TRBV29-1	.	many	CSVGGEGYTF	TGCAGCGTTGGGGGAGAAGGCTACACCTTC
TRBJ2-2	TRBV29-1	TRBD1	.	CSVGTGVDTGELFF	TGCAGCGTTGGGACAGGGGTGGACACCGGGGAGCTGTTTTTT
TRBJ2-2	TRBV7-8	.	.	CASSRTWQGGTGELFF	TGTGCCAGCAGCCGAACTTGGCAGGGAGGCACCGGGGAGCTGTTTTTT
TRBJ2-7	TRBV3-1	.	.	CASSPLQSSYEQYF	TGTGCCAGCAGCCCATTACAGAGCTCCTACGAGCAGTACTTC
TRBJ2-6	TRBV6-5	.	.	CASRAGANVPTF	TGCGCCAGCCGGGCTGGGGCCAACGTCCCGACTTTC
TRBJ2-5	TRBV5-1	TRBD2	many	CASQRQRGKETQYF	TGCGCCAGTCAACGGCAGCGGGGGAAAGAGACCCAGTACTTC
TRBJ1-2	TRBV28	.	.	CASSPTLRGDYGYTF	TGTGCCAGCAGTCCTACTCTTCGGGGGGACTATGGCTACACCTTC
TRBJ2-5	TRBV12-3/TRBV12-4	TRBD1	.	CASSSDRGGWQTQYF	TGTGCCAGCAGTTCGGACAGGGGAGGGTGGCAGACCCAGTACTTC
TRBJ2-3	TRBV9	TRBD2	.	CASSDGLALGSDTQYF	TGTGCCAGCAGCGACGGACTAGCTCTTGGGTCAGATACGCAGTATTTT
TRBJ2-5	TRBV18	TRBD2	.	CATAHGEAGDETQYF	TGTGCCACCGCCCATGGCGAAGCGGGAGATGAGACCCAGTACTTC
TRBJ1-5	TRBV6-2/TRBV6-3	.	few	CASSFLGGYQPQHF	TGTGCCAGCAGTTTTCTGGGGGGCTATCAGCCCCAGCATTTT
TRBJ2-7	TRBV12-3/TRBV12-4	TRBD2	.	CASSPRGLAGAYEQYF	TGTGCCAGCAGTCCCCGGGGACTAGCGGGAGCCTACGAGCAGTACTTC
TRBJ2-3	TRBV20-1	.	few	CSASGAWARGISHTQYF	TGCAGTGCTAGCGGCGCGTGGGCCCGGGGAATAAGTCATACGCAGTATTTT